The 22 T cell receptor beta chains below were found in one sample sequenced in a study of neurological immune-mediated disorders. Each CDR3 protein gets one entry after TCRdb re-called the 5' RACE reads with MiXCR. The sample holds about 31,000 distinct CDR3 sequences, about 4.1% seen once. The sequencing sample was made of CD4+ T cells from blood. The source is a woman in her thirties or forties in good health.

This clonotype was observed at least ten times. This chain connects TRBV7-9 to TRBJ1-6, with D unresolved. CDR3 length equals 12 residues. Germline CDR1 and CDR2: SEHNR and FQNEAQ (reference sequence). The V end was cut by 2 bases, the J end by 9 bases, with 5 bases between. The chain's CDR3 is CASSLLSSPLHF. CDR3 sequence (DNA): TGTGCCAGCAGCTTACTCAGTTCACCCCTCCACTTT.

In this sample, this clonotype turned up many times. V and J are TRBV20-1 and TRBJ2-7, with D perhaps TRBD1 (6 bases). Trimming stripped 1 base from V and 0 bases from J, with 10 bases between. Germline values: CDR1 DFQATT, CDR2 SNEGSKA (reference sequence). The CDR3 loop spans 14 amino acids. CDR3 sequence (DNA): TGCAGTGCTAGAGGACAGGAGTACTCCTACGAGCAGTACTTC. This encodes CSARGQEYSYEQYF.

This clonotype was recorded at least ten times. J is TRBJ2-1 and V is TRBV5-1; the D is unclear. Deletions cut 0 bases from V and 8 bases from J, with 18 bases between. The germline CDR1 and CDR2 sequences are SGHRS and YFSETQ. CDR3 length: 16 residues. The CDR3 sequence is CASSLEGFLLADEQFF. In nucleotides, the CDR3 is TGCGCCAGCAGCTTGGAAGGCTTCTTACTCGCGGATGAGCAGTTCTTC.

J is TRBJ2-5 and V is TRBV10-3; TRBD2 might be the D (7 bases). V was cut by 9 bases and J by 5 bases, with 16 bases left in between. CDR1 ENHRY and CDR2 SYGVKD come from the germline V gene. CDR3 length: 13 amino acids. For the CDR3, the DNA is TGTGCCATGGCGCCGGGGGGCGCGGAGACCCAGTACTTC. It translates to CAMAPGGAETQYF.

This clonotype was detected many times. This chain uses TRBV18 with TRBJ1-1, with a possible D match to TRBD1 (6 bases). This CDR3 comprises 15 residues. V lost 3 bases, J lost 1 base, and 12 bases lay in between. The V gene's germline CDR1 is KGHSH and CDR2 LQKENI. CDR3 region: CASSPTGLENTEAFF. For the CDR3, the DNA is TGTGCCAGCTCACCTACAGGGCTGGAGAACACTGAAGCTTTCTTT.

This clonotype was counted ten times or more. The chain has TRBV6-1 and TRBJ2-5; 7 bases are shared with TRBD2. Per germline, CDR1 MNHNS and CDR2 SASEGT. V was pared by 5 bases and J by 0 bases, with 9 bases of the junction left unmatched. This CDR3 spans 16 amino acids. The CDR3 DNA follows: TGTGCCAGCAGTCGCCGACTAGCTTCGTACCAAGAGACCCAGTACTTC. It specifies CASSRRLASYQETQYF.

At least ten counts were recorded for this clonotype. The CDR3 sequence is CASSQTGIPPQPQHF. In DNA form, the CDR3 reads TGTGCCAGCAGCCAGACAGGGATCCCCCCTCAGCCCCAGCATTTT. The chain uses TRBV7-2 and TRBJ1-5, with 7 bases that match TRBD1. J was trimmed by 6 bases and V by 5 bases; bases with no gene match: 10. Germline V CDR1 and CDR2: SGHTA, FQGNSA. The CDR3 is 15 residues long. Full variable domain (rest looked up from reference TRBV7-2 and TRBJ1-5): GAGVSQSPSNKVTEKGKDVELRCDPISGHTALYWYRQSLGQGLEFLIYFQGNSAPDKSGLPSDRFSAERTGGSVSTLTIQRTQQEDSAVYLCASSQTGIPPQPQHFGDGTRLSIL.

This clonotype was observed many times. This rearrangement joins TRBV20-1 to TRBJ2-4, with a tentative D call TRBD1 (5 bases). The CDR3 extends over 17 amino acids. The germline CDR1 and CDR2 sequences are DFQATT and SNEGSKA (reference sequence). V was trimmed by 0 bases and J by 0 bases, leaving 15 bases between them. The CDR3 DNA reads TGCAGTGCTAGAGACAGGGCCCTTTCCCTAGCCAAAAACATTCAGTACTTC. As protein: CSARDRALSLAKNIQYF.

CDR3 loop: CASNSPYEQYF. The CDR3 nucleotides are TGTGCCAGCAACTCCCCGTACGAGCAGTACTTC. The chain uses TRBV7-2 and TRBJ2-7; D not resolved. CDR3 length equals 11 residues. Germline V CDR1 and CDR2: SGHTA, FQGNSA. The V end lost 7 bases, the J end lost 4 bases, and 8 bases lay between the germline ends.

This clonotype was seen at least ten times. At one end the junction does not follow the germline gene, possibly because of a read error. CDR3 protein: CASSNPGEHRF. CDR3 nucleotide sequence: TGTGCCAGCAGCAACCCGGGGGAGCACAGATTT. The rearrangement uses TRBV3-1 and TRBJ2-3; maybe TRBD2 (6 bases). Germline V gene sequence: CDR1 LGHDT, CDR2 YNNKEL (reference sequence). The CDR3 has 11 amino acids.

The genes are TRBV24-1 and TRBJ1-4; 7 bases align to TRBD1. CDR3 size: 16 residues. Germline loops: CDR1 KGHDR, CDR2 SFDVKD. Trimming cost V 4 bases and J 8 bases; bases outside gene matches: 12. The CDR3 protein is CATSDHEQGKNEKLFF. The DNA of the CDR3 is TGTGCCACCAGTGACCACGAACAGGGGAAGAACGAAAAACTGTTTTTT.

This clonotype was seen ten or more times. The chain couples TRBV12-3 or TRBV12-4 to TRBJ2-1; D is uncertain. V shed 3 bases and J shed 10 bases, with 7 bases lying between them. The CDR3 contains 11 residues. The CDR3 reads CASSLGTEQFF. The CDR3 coding sequence is TGTGCCAGCAGTTTGGGCACCGAGCAGTTCTTC.

This clonotype was observed at least ten times. The chain links TRBV25-1 to TRBJ1-1, with D hard to call. Germline values: CDR1 MGHDK, CDR2 SYGVNS. The V and J ends lost 6 bases and 8 bases respectively, with 7 bases between them. There are 10 residues in the CDR3. In DNA, the CDR3 is TGTGCCAGCAGGGGGATGGAAGCTTTCTTT. Residues: CASRGMEAFF.

This clonotype came up many times. This chain uses TRBV5-1 with TRBJ2-1; D may correspond to TRBD1 or TRBD2 (5 bases each). Germline-derived CDR1 and CDR2 are SGHRS and YFSETQ. The V end lost 7 bases, the J end lost 5 bases, and 16 bases lay between the germline ends. CDR3 size: 14 residues. The CDR3 spells CASRAGTRDNEQFF. CDR3 DNA: TGCGCCAGCCGCGCCGGGACGAGAGACAATGAGCAGTTCTTC.

This clonotype was detected ten times or more. V usage is TRBV10-3 and J usage is TRBJ2-1; D remains unclear. The V gene lost 5 bases and the J gene lost 6 bases, with 11 bases spanning the gap. Per germline, CDR1 ENHRY and CDR2 SYGVKD. The CDR3 is 13 amino acids. Here the CDR3 reads CAISYFSTNEQFF. Written as DNA, the CDR3 is TGTGCCATCAGTTATTTTTCCACCAATGAGCAGTTCTTC.

This clonotype was observed many times. The chain employs TRBV20-1 and TRBJ2-3; 14 nucleotides line up with TRBD2. Germline loops: CDR1 DFQATT, CDR2 SNEGSKA (reference sequence). The CDR3 is 18 amino acids. V shed 1 base, J shed 11 bases, and the junction held 17 bases outside the gene matches. CDR3 sequence: CSARGPPRLAGGPREQYF. The CDR3 DNA is TGCAGTGCTAGAGGACCTCCTAGACTAGCGGGAGGGCCGCGTGAGCAGTATTTT.

This clonotype was seen many times. This chain joins TRBV12-3 or TRBV12-4 and TRBJ1-5; D is ambiguous. V was clipped by 3 bases and J by 3 bases, with 12 bases between them. The length of the CDR3 is 15 residues. CDR3 sequence reads: CASSLRRTPNQPQHF. CDR3 coding DNA: TGTGCCAGCAGTTTGCGCAGGACCCCCAATCAGCCCCAGCATTTT.

This clonotype was picked up many times. This sequence joins TRBV12-3 or TRBV12-4 and TRBJ2-7, with D perhaps matching TRBD1 (5 bases). V dropped 4 bases and J dropped 6 bases, with 13 bases sitting between them. There are 13 residues in the CDR3. In DNA, the CDR3 is TGTGCCAGCAGTTGGGGCAGGGTTACCGAGCAGTACTTC. Its protein is CASSWGRVTEQYF.

This clonotype was counted at least ten times. This sequence joins TRBV12-3 or TRBV12-4 and TRBJ2-1; D is possibly TRBD1 or TRBD2 (5 bases each). V dropped 4 bases and J dropped 6 bases, with 22 bases sitting between them. CDR3 length equals 17 residues. CDR3 coding DNA: TGTGCCAGCAGTTCAGACCGGGGACCCCAACCCAGCAATGAGCAGTTCTTC. Its translation is CASSSDRGPQPSNEQFF.

This clonotype was detected many times. The chain carries TRBV9 and TRBJ2-5; D unresolved. The V end was cut by 0 bases, the J end by 4 bases, with 13 bases between. The length of the CDR3 is 15 residues. Germline V CDR1 and CDR2: SGDLS, YYNGEE. CDR3 DNA sequence: TGTGCCAGCAGCGTAGGAAGTCCGAAGACAGAGACCCAGTACTTC. Translation: CASSVGSPKTETQYF.

This clonotype showed up many times. CDR3 in DNA: TGTGCCAGCAGCCTAAGCGCCAACTCCTACAATGAGCAGTTCTTC. Protein product: CASSLSANSYNEQFF. The chain couples TRBV7-2 to TRBJ2-1, with unresolved D. The CDR3 is made up of 15 amino acids. CDR1 and CDR2 (germline): SGHTA, FQGNSA. Trimming removed 5 bases from V and 0 bases from J, with 11 bases in between.

This clonotype was counted ten times or more. This chain links TRBV12-3 or TRBV12-4 with TRBJ1-1, with D perhaps TRBD1 (6 bases). With 5 bases removed from V and 6 bases from J, the gap between germline ends came to 10 bases. This CDR3 comprises 12 residues. CDR3 in DNA: TGTGCCAGCAGTAAGGGGGGGGCTGAAGCTTTCTTT. Amino acid sequence: CASSKGGAEAFF.